These 18 T cell receptor beta chains were all obtained from the same sample, sequenced in a study of spatial heterogeneity in lung cancer. Antigen specificity for these receptors is unknown. Time point reported: sample taken at primary tumor resection. Study findings and constraints: Higher tumor mutation counts went along with higher counts of expanded intratumoral alpha and beta TCRs.

TCRdb independently ran MiXCR on the 5' RACE reads; one entry per CDR3 protein. The data hold 7,500 to 8,000 distinct CDR3 sequences, with about 7% observed a single time. This sample comprised lung tumor tissue, obtained at surgery. These receptors came from a female donor with early-stage non-small cell lung cancer.

By share, this clonotype ranks as medium-sized (0.01 to 0.1%). The J gene is TRBJ1-1, the V gene TRBV5-1; the D is unclear. The CDR3 is 14 amino acids. CDR1 and CDR2 (germline): SGHRS, YFSETQ. Trimming shortened V by 1 base and J by 0 bases, and 7 bases separated the two germline ends. CDR3 sequence: CASSLLDMNTEAFF. CDR3 coding DNA: TGCGCCAGCAGCTTGTTAGACATGAACACTGAAGCTTTCTTT.

This clonotype appeared many times. The chain has TRBV28 and TRBJ2-5; TRBD1 agrees at 10 bases. V lost 6 bases and J lost 5; bases outside the gene matches: 6. There are 14 residues in the CDR3. In germline, CDR1 is MDHEN, CDR2 SYDVKM. The CDR3 bases are TGTGCCAGCAGCCGGACAGGGGGATCGGAGACCCAGTACTTC. It encodes CASSRTGGSETQYF.

About this clonotype itself: This may be a read error: a much more frequent sequence differs by one nucleotide. The chain is built from TRBV7-9 and TRBJ2-1, with TRBD2 as a possible D gene (6 bases). CDR1 is SEHNR, CDR2 FQNEAQ, per germline (reference sequence). Deletions cut 5 bases from V and 4 bases from J, with 15 bases between. The CDR3 sequence is 15 residues long. The CDR3 coding sequence is TGTGCCAGCAGCATTAGACGGGGGACTTACAATGAGCAGTTCTTC. Amino acid sequence: CASSIRRGTYNEQFF.

This clonotype was picked up many times. The CDR3 DNA reads as TGCAGCGTTGAAGGGTACACAGATACGCAGTATTTT. Its translation is CSVEGYTDTQYF. The chain recombines TRBV29-1 with TRBJ2-3; D remains unclear. Germline V gene data show CDR1 as SQVTM and CDR2 as ANQGSEA. V was clipped by 1 base and J by 2 bases, with 4 bases between them. This CDR3 has 12 residues.

This clonotype qualifies as medium-sized. The chain links TRBV7-9 to TRBJ2-3; no definite D call. The CDR3 runs to 12 residues. Trimming left V 8 bases short and J 8 bases short, with 14 bases between. Germline CDR1 reads SEHNR; CDR2 reads FQNEAQ (reference sequence). This chain's CDR3 is CASGSFRSTQYF. The DNA for the CDR3 is TGTGCCAGCGGTTCGTTCAGGAGTACGCAGTATTTT.

This clonotype qualifies as medium-sized. The J gene is TRBJ2-7, the V gene TRBV23-1, with D possibly TRBD2 on 6 matching bases. TRBV23-1 is designated an ORF whose function remains uncertain. The CDR3 has 18 amino acids. Trimming cost V 0 bases and J 2 bases, with 20 bases left between them. The CDR3: CASSQSTMGGARTYEQYF. As DNA, the CDR3 is TGCGCCAGCAGTCAATCGACCATGGGAGGAGCCCGAACCTACGAGCAGTACTTC.

V gene TRBV29-1 combines with J gene TRBJ2-7; D is tentatively TRBD1 or TRBD2 (5 bases each). This CDR3 region has 11 residues. V lost 7 bases, J lost 0 bases, and 7 bases lay in between. The V gene's germline CDR1 is SQVTM and CDR2 ANQGSEA. In DNA form, the CDR3 reads TGCAGCGCAGGGACCTCCTACGAGCAGTACTTC. Its translation is CSAGTSYEQYF.

This clonotype has at least ten counts. The CDR3 region is CASSSSGVKTQYF. Here the CDR3 DNA reads TGCGCCAGCAGCTCGTCGGGGGTAAAGACCCAGTACTTC. The chain is built from TRBV5-1 and TRBJ2-5, with TRBD2 as a possible D gene (6 bases). In germline, CDR1 is SGHRS, CDR2 YFSETQ. The CDR3 totals 13 residues. With 3 bases removed from V and 6 bases from J, the gap between germline ends came to 12 bases.

This clonotype came up a few times. The J gene is TRBJ1-3, the V gene TRBV6-6; no clear D gene. Germline V gene sequence: CDR1 MNHNY, CDR2 SVGAGI (reference sequence). V gave up 5 bases and J gave up 0 bases, with 14 bases separating them. The CDR3 is made up of 16 amino acids. CDR3: CASSEAPRVSGNTIYF. The CDR3 DNA reads as TGTGCCAGCAGTGAAGCCCCGAGAGTCTCTGGAAACACCATATATTTT.

This clonotype appeared many times. The chain uses TRBV6-5 and TRBJ2-4; no clear D. Germline V lookup: CDR1 MNHEY, CDR2 SVGAGI. The V gene lost 3 bases and the J gene lost 1 base, with 4 bases spanning the gap. The CDR3 totals 13 residues. The CDR3 DNA reads as TGTGCCAGCAGTTATAACGCCAAAAACATTCAGTACTTC. Its translation is CASSYNAKNIQYF.

This clonotype was counted ten times or more. V and J are TRBV19 and TRBJ2-1; 8 bases are shared with TRBD2. The junction had 5 bases not matched to a gene; V was cut back by 4 bases and J by 3 bases. The germline CDR1 and CDR2 sequences are LNHDA and SQIVND (reference sequence). The CDR3 consists of 15 residues. The CDR3 nucleotides read TGTGCCAGTAGTAAAACTAGCGGCGACTACAATGAGCAGTTCTTC. This gives the protein CASSKTSGDYNEQFF.

This clonotype showed up many times. V is TRBV12-3 or TRBV12-4 and J is TRBJ2-7, with 8 bases identical to TRBD2. The CDR3 loop spans 14 amino acids. J was trimmed by 4 bases and V by 6 bases; bases with no gene match: 8. The CDR3 sequence is CASRASREVYEQYF. The DNA for the CDR3 is TGTGCCAGCAGGGCCTCGCGGGAGGTGTACGAGCAGTACTTC.

This clonotype has at least ten counts. This chain connects TRBV3-1 to TRBJ2-5; 8 bases match TRBD2. In germline, CDR1 is LGHDT, CDR2 YNNKEL (reference sequence). CDR3 length: 13 residues. The V and J ends lost 4 bases and 14 bases, in that order; junction bases with no gene match: 12. CDR3 loop: CASSPLSSGSLYF. CDR3 in DNA: TGTGCCAGCAGCCCCCTTTCAAGCGGGAGCCTCTACTTC.

This clonotype was recorded a few times. The gene calls are TRBV9 and TRBJ2-7; the match to TRBD1 covers 7 bases. Germline V gene lookup returns CDR1 SGDLS and CDR2 YYNGEE. With V trimmed by 0 bases and J by 2 bases, 5 bases remained unmatched. CDR3 length: 15 residues. CDR3 in DNA: TGTGCCAGCAGCGTAGGACCCGACAGGGCCTACGAGCAGTACTTC. Translating gives CASSVGPDRAYEQYF.

Relative to its sample, this clonotype is medium-sized. The V call is TRBV5-6, the J call TRBJ2-5, with D hard to call. Germline V gives CDR1 SGHDT, CDR2 YYEEEE. V lost 4 bases and J lost 0, with 13 bases in between. The CDR3 consists of 15 residues. The CDR3 loop is CASSSPGVYQETQYF. The CDR3, as DNA: TGTGCCAGCAGCAGCCCAGGTGTATACCAAGAGACCCAGTACTTC.

J is TRBJ1-5 and V is TRBV20-1, with TRBD1 as a possible D gene (6 bases). This CDR3 comprises 13 residues. The germline CDR1 and CDR2 sequences are DFQATT and SNEGSKA (reference sequence). Trimming removed 3 bases at V and 6 bases at J, with 12 bases between. In nucleotides, the CDR3 is TGCAGTGCTAGTGAAACAGGGAGTCAGCCCCAGCATTTT. This codes for CSASETGSQPQHF.

This clonotype occurred many times. The J gene is TRBJ1-4, the V gene TRBV5-5; the D gene is possibly TRBD1 (5 bases). V lost 1 base to trimming and J lost 2 bases, with 9 bases between them. Germline V gene sequence: CDR1 SGHKS, CDR2 YYEKEE (reference sequence). The CDR3 contains 15 residues. The CDR3 DNA reads TGTGCCAGCAGCTTGAAACGGGGGACTAATGAAAAACTGTTTTTT. As protein: CASSLKRGTNEKLFF.

By sample fraction, this clonotype is medium-sized. This chain joins TRBV5-6 and TRBJ2-1, with 12 bases matching TRBD2. CDR3 length: 14 amino acids. The germline gives CDR1 SGHDT, CDR2 YYEEEE. V shed 6 bases, J shed 13 bases, and the junction held 11 bases outside the gene matches. As DNA, the CDR3 is TGTGCCAGCACCCTTACTACTAGCGGGAGGAAACAGTTCTTC. It specifies CASTLTTSGRKQFF. Drawing the rest from reference TRBV5-6 and TRBJ2-1, the complete variable domain is DAGVTQSPTHLIKTRGQQVTLRCSPKSGHDTVSWYQQALGQGPQFIFQYYEEEERQRGNFPDRFSGHQFPNYSSELNVNALLLGDSALYLCASTLTTSGRKQFFGPGTRLTVL.